This is a list of T cell receptor beta chains from one sample in a study of T cell repertoires in cytomegalovirus infection. TCRdb itself ran the reads through MiXCR, one entry per CDR3 protein. The sample lists about a million distinct CDR3 sequences, around 32% occurring once. These receptors' antigens are unknown. Sequenced here: cultured CD8+ T cells from PBMCs, sampled from culture after CMV antigen stimulation. Every receptor here comes from a human donor in good health (CMV status not recorded). Some clones in this sample may be carry-over from other donors' samples. CDR3s include the opening cysteine and the closing phenylalanine or tryptophan. The order of the fields is J gene, V gene, D gene, clone size, CDR3 protein, CDR3 DNA. The D gene is left open where the match is weak. Clone size appears in some rows only: once, few, many, or a class for an expanded clone.

J: TRBJ2-7; V: TRBV6-5; D: -; size: few; CDR3: CASSPNVAYEQYF; DNA: TGTGCCAGCAGTCCGAATGTGGCCTACGAGCAGTACTTC
J: TRBJ1-1; V: TRBV9; D: TRBD1; size: -; CDR3: CASSVGDRPEAFF; DNA: TGTGCCAGCAGCGTAGGGGACAGACCTGAAGCTTTCTTT
J: TRBJ2-3; V: TRBV18; D: TRBD1; size: few; CDR3: CASSSQGLEPDTQYF; DNA: TGTGCCAGCTCATCACAGGGGCTTGAGCCAGATACGCAGTATTTT
J: TRBJ1-2; V: TRBV6-5; D: -; size: few; CDR3: CASSYSPWGGRDGYTF; DNA: TGTGCCAGCAGTTACTCCCCTTGGGGGGGGCGGGATGGCTACACCTTC
J: TRBJ2-5; V: TRBV7-8; D: -; size: few; CDR3: CASSLGAGTQYF; DNA: TGTGCCAGCAGCTTAGGGGCCGGGACCCAGTACTTC
J: TRBJ1-1; V: TRBV10-3; D: -; size: few; CDR3: CAISESEGISNTEAFF; DNA: TGTGCCATCAGTGAGTCGGAGGGGATTTCGAACACTGAAGCTTTCTTT
J: TRBJ1-5; V: TRBV27; D: -; size: few; CDR3: CASSPGTWGQPQHF; DNA: TGTGCCAGCAGTCCCGGGACCTGGGGTCAGCCCCAGCATTTT
J: TRBJ1-5; V: TRBV2; D: -; size: -; CDR3: CASSGGAVRNQPQHF; DNA: TGTGCCAGCAGTGGGGGTGCAGTTCGCAATCAGCCCCAGCATTTT
J: TRBJ2-3; V: TRBV20-1; D: -; size: few; CDR3: CSAPDITDTQYF; DNA: TGCAGTGCCCCGGACATTACAGATACGCAGTATTTT
J: TRBJ2-5; V: TRBV7-3; D: -; size: -; CDR3: CASSPGVPTAEETQYF; DNA: TGTGCCAGCAGCCCCGGGGTTCCAACCGCGGAGGAGACCCAGTACTTC
J: TRBJ1-1; V: TRBV20-1; D: TRBD1; size: few; CDR3: CSALGQGTEAFF; DNA: TGCAGTGCCCTCGGACAGGGCACTGAAGCTTTCTTT
J: TRBJ1-1; V: TRBV7-9; D: -; size: -; CDR3: CASSLTATGQTEAFF; DNA: TGTGCCAGCAGCTTAACGGCGACAGGACAAACTGAAGCTTTCTTT
J: TRBJ2-1; V: TRBV7-2; D: TRBD1; size: few; CDR3: CASSFGQGVSSYNEQFF; DNA: TGTGCCAGCAGCTTCGGACAGGGTGTTAGCTCCTACAATGAGCAGTTCTTC
J: TRBJ1-2; V: TRBV6-8; D: -; size: once; CDR3: CASRRYGDRETNYGYTF; DNA: TGTGCCAGCAGACGATATGGGGACCGAGAAACTAACTATGGCTACACCTTC
J: TRBJ2-1; V: TRBV12-3/TRBV12-4; D: TRBD2; size: few; CDR3: CASVMGGVGNEQFF; DNA: TGTGCCAGCGTCATGGGGGGGGTTGGGAATGAGCAGTTCTTC
J: TRBJ1-5; V: TRBV6-6; D: -; size: few; CDR3: CASSSDGTQPQHF; DNA: TGTGCCAGCAGTTCGGACGGGACTCAGCCCCAGCATTTT
J: TRBJ1-1; V: TRBV12-3/TRBV12-4; D: TRBD1; size: -; CDR3: CASTSTGPRGAFF; DNA: TGTGCCAGCACCTCGACAGGGCCAAGGGGAGCTTTCTTT
J: TRBJ2-1; V: TRBV9; D: -; size: few; CDR3: CASSVGFPYNEQFF; DNA: TGTGCCAGCAGCGTAGGGTTTCCATACAATGAGCAGTTCTTC
J: TRBJ2-7; V: TRBV27; D: TRBD1; size: -; CDR3: CASHDRGLDEQYF; DNA: TGTGCCAGCCATGACAGGGGTCTGGACGAGCAGTACTTC
J: TRBJ2-4; V: TRBV7-2; D: -; size: many; CDR3: CASSPTALAKNIQYF; DNA: TGTGCCAGCAGCCCCACAGCACTAGCCAAAAACATTCAGTACTTC
J: TRBJ2-1; V: TRBV7-2; D: TRBD2; size: many; CDR3: CASSAGLAGVEQFF; DNA: TGTGCCAGCAGCGCAGGACTAGCGGGCGTCGAGCAGTTCTTC
J: TRBJ1-1; V: TRBV5-1; D: -; size: -; CDR3: CASSLPTRDEAFF; DNA: TGCGCCAGCAGCTTACCGACACGGGATGAAGCTTTCTTT
J: TRBJ1-5; V: TRBV28; D: -; size: many; CDR3: CASSQRGGQPQHF; DNA: TGTGCCAGCAGTCAGAGGGGAGGGCAGCCCCAGCATTTT
J: TRBJ2-5; V: TRBV5-6; D: -; size: many; CDR3: CASSSDRPGETQYF; DNA: TGTGCCAGCAGCTCCGACAGGCCCGGGGAGACCCAGTACTTC
J: TRBJ1-1; V: TRBV6-4; D: -; size: -; CDR3: CASSDSAWGTEAFF; DNA: TGTGCCAGCAGTGACTCGGCCTGGGGCACTGAAGCTTTCTTT
J: TRBJ2-3; V: TRBV9; D: TRBD1; size: -; CDR3: CASSAKGGPDTQYF; DNA: TGTGCCAGCAGCGCAAAAGGGGGCCCAGATACGCAGTATTTT
J: TRBJ2-4; V: TRBV19; D: TRBD2; size: -; CDR3: CASSTQRDHDKNIQYF; DNA: TGTGCCAGTAGTACTCAGCGGGATCACGATAAAAACATTCAGTACTTC
J: TRBJ2-7; V: TRBV19; D: -; size: -; CDR3: CASRKDYEQYF; DNA: TGTGCCAGTAGAAAAGACTACGAGCAGTACTTC
J: TRBJ2-5; V: TRBV27; D: -; size: -; CDR3: CASSFGRGGTQYF; DNA: TGTGCCAGCAGTTTCGGCCGGGGAGGGACCCAGTACTTC
J: TRBJ1-4; V: TRBV4-1; D: -; size: -; CDR3: CASSQEGRINEKLFF; DNA: TGCGCCAGCAGCCAAGAGGGACGGATTAATGAAAAACTGTTTTTT
J: TRBJ1-1; V: TRBV7-8; D: -; size: few; CDR3: CASSWGREAFF; DNA: TGTGCCAGCAGCTGGGGGCGCGAAGCTTTCTTT
J: TRBJ2-1; V: TRBV6-1; D: -; size: -; CDR3: CATRGGGSSYNEQFF; DNA: TGTGCCACCAGGGGAGGGGGGAGCTCCTACAATGAGCAGTTCTTC
J: TRBJ1-2; V: TRBV7-9; D: -; size: few; CDR3: CASSLGAVDYGYTF; DNA: TGTGCCAGCAGCTTAGGGGCGGTGGACTATGGCTACACCTTC
J: TRBJ2-3; V: TRBV4-1; D: -; size: -; CDR3: CASSQEGGGPSSTDTQYF; DNA: TGCGCCAGCAGCCAAGAAGGAGGGGGTCCATCTAGCACAGATACGCAGTATTTT
J: TRBJ1-1; V: TRBV5-1; D: -; size: -; CDR3: CASSLWGVRDPPEAFF; DNA: TGCGCCAGCAGCTTGTGGGGGGTTAGGGACCCCCCTGAAGCTTTCTTT
J: TRBJ2-7; V: TRBV12-3/TRBV12-4; D: -; size: many; CDR3: CASSLWGESYEQYF; DNA: TGTGCCAGCAGTTTATGGGGAGAGTCCTACGAGCAGTACTTC
J: TRBJ2-5; V: TRBV12-3/TRBV12-4; D: -; size: -; CDR3: CASSNRDSEETQYF; DNA: TGTGCCAGCAGTAACCGAGACAGCGAAGAGACCCAGTACTTC
J: TRBJ2-2; V: TRBV19; D: TRBD1; size: -; CDR3: CASSLYSGTGGAHTGELFF; DNA: TGTGCCAGTAGTCTATACTCCGGGACAGGGGGCGCGCACACCGGGGAGCTGTTTTTT
J: TRBJ2-1; V: TRBV7-7; D: TRBD2; size: few; CDR3: CASSLRAGGADEQFF; DNA: TGTGCTAGCAGCTTAAGAGCGGGGGGGGCGGATGAGCAGTTCTTC
J: TRBJ1-6; V: TRBV7-9; D: -; size: many; CDR3: CASSLDSPWGLKASYNSPLHF; DNA: TGTGCCAGCAGCTTAGACTCCCCTTGGGGGTTGAAGGCCTCCTATAATTCACCCCTCCACTTT
J: TRBJ2-1; V: TRBV19; D: -; size: -; CDR3: CASSWAENEQFF; DNA: TGTGCCAGTAGTTGGGCAGAAAATGAGCAGTTCTTC
J: TRBJ2-1; V: TRBV11-2; D: -; size: -; CDR3: CASSLWTNGGPNEQFF; DNA: TGTGCCAGCAGCTTATGGACTAACGGGGGGCCGAATGAGCAGTTCTTC
J: TRBJ2-3; V: TRBV7-2; D: TRBD2; size: many; CDR3: CASSLEGGGATDTQYF; DNA: TGTGCCAGCAGCTTAGAGGGCGGGGGGGCTACAGATACGCAGTATTTT
J: TRBJ2-3; V: TRBV2; D: -; size: few; CDR3: CASSEIVEDYREGTDTQYF; DNA: TGTGCCAGCAGTGAAATCGTTGAGGACTACAGGGAGGGCACAGATACGCAGTATTTT
J: TRBJ2-3; V: TRBV4-1; D: TRBD2; size: -; CDR3: CASSQPLAGGPTDTQYF; DNA: TGCGCCAGCAGCCAGCCACTAGCGGGGGGGCCTACAGATACGCAGTATTTT
J: TRBJ2-1; V: TRBV28; D: -; size: -; CDR3: CASSSGGHPSYNEQFF; DNA: TGTGCCAGCAGTTCGGGGGGACACCCCTCCTACAATGAGCAGTTCTTC
J: TRBJ2-2; V: TRBV7-6; D: -; size: few; CDR3: CASSLPAQGNTGELFF; DNA: TGTGCCAGCAGCTTACCCGCACAGGGAAACACCGGGGAGCTGTTTTTT
J: TRBJ2-2; V: TRBV28; D: -; size: few; CDR3: CASSPGLRGELFF; DNA: TGTGCCAGCAGTCCAGGGCTCCGGGGGGAGCTGTTTTTT
J: TRBJ1-1; V: TRBV5-1; D: -; size: -; CDR3: CASSLVYGANTEAFF; DNA: TGCGCCAGCAGCTTGGTTTATGGGGCGAACACTGAAGCTTTCTTT
J: TRBJ2-6; V: TRBV19; D: TRBD2; size: few; CDR3: CASSNEGLAVPSGANVLTF; DNA: TGTGCCAGTAGTAACGAAGGACTAGCGGTCCCCTCTGGGGCCAACGTCCTGACTTTC
J: TRBJ2-1; V: TRBV19; D: -; size: once; CDR3: CASTISSYSYNEQFF; DNA: TGTGCCAGTACTATATCGTCATACTCCTACAATGAGCAGTTCTTC
J: TRBJ1-1; V: TRBV5-6; D: -; size: -; CDR3: CASSLAIGQPSTEAFF; DNA: TGTGCCAGCAGCTTGGCCATAGGGCAGCCCTCCACTGAAGCTTTCTTT
J: TRBJ2-1; V: TRBV19; D: -; size: -; CDR3: CASSLQRSSYNEQFF; DNA: TGTGCCAGTAGTCTTCAGAGAAGCTCCTACAATGAGCAGTTCTTC
J: TRBJ1-6; V: TRBV12-3/TRBV12-4; D: -; size: -; CDR3: CASSDQDNVFNFDSPLHF; DNA: TGTGCCAGCAGTGACCAGGACAACGTATTCAATTTTGATTCACCCCTCCACTTT
J: TRBJ2-5; V: TRBV5-3; D: -; size: once; CDR3: CARSRRGKRKETQYF; DNA: TGTGCCAGAAGCCGTCGGGGGAAGAGGAAAGAGACCCAGTACTTC
J: TRBJ2-5; V: TRBV27; D: -; size: few; CDR3: CASSLSAGHKGETQYF; DNA: TGTGCCAGCAGTTTATCGGCAGGCCACAAGGGTGAGACCCAGTACTTC